This record covers a single TCR beta chain. The record originates from a study of blood T cell repertoires in COVID-19. Study-wide background: Italy, Spain and the United States were the sources of the convalescent and acute COVID-19 samples.

TCRdb's copy holds only in-frame clones and misses some; the assay was immunoSEQ multiplex PCR. The sample gives about 98,000 clones, more than 75% of which show up once; around 9.8% is in the top ten. The CDR3 has 15 amino acids. Trimming took off 4 bases at V and 2 bases at J, with 13 bases between the two ends. CDR1 SGHTA and CDR2 FQGNSA come from the germline V gene. The sample consisted of peripheral blood. The gene calls are TRBV7-2 and TRBJ2-3; possible D gene TRBD2, 5 bases. The TCR sequence derives from a man between 60 and 75 years old with active or convalescent COVID-19. The CDR3 DNA reads TGTGCCAGCAGCTGGAGAGGGCCAAACACAGATACGCAGTATTTT. The encoded protein is CASSWRGPNTDTQYF.